This passage covers 30 T cell receptor beta chains from one sample sequenced in a study of human T cells and chemical hapten exposure. TCRdb re-derived calls from the RACE reads in MiXCR, one entry per CDR3 protein. The sample contains about 170,000 distinct CDR3 sequences, around a quarter of which appear only once. Time point noted: patch test 3, about 24 weeks after DPC sensitization. Treatment noted: therapeutic diphenylcyclopropenone sensitization with weekly scalp DPC. The sequencing here drew on whole blood, taken in connection with sensitization to the hapten diphenylcyclopropenone (DPC). These receptors all stem from a young woman with alopecia areata. Some clones in this sample may be carry-over from other donors' samples.

This clonotype was counted between two and nine times. V usage is TRBV27 and J usage is TRBJ1-1; D is ambiguous. The V end lost 7 bases, the J end lost 4 bases, and 16 bases lay between the germline ends. The germline V gene has CDR1 MNHEY and CDR2 SMNVEV (reference sequence). The CDR3 length is 14 residues. The CDR3 sequence is CASTSLQVPTEAFF. The CDR3 DNA is TGTGCCAGCACCTCACTCCAGGTTCCCACTGAAGCTTTCTTT.

This rearrangement joins TRBV20-1 to TRBJ1-1; D unresolved. The V end lost 3 bases, the J end lost 1 base, and 6 bases lay between the germline ends. This CDR3 is 12 amino acids long. Germline loops: CDR1 DFQATT, CDR2 SNEGSKA (reference sequence). The CDR3 spells CSASAGNTEAFF. The CDR3 DNA is TGCAGTGCTAGCGCAGGGAACACTGAAGCTTTCTTT.

V usage is TRBV27 and J usage is TRBJ2-1; D is unresolved. The CDR3 extends over 15 amino acids. The V gene's germline CDR1 is MNHEY and CDR2 SMNVEV (reference sequence). V lost 5 bases to trimming and J lost 3 bases, with 14 bases between them. The CDR3 DNA sequence: TGTGCCAGCAGTCAGTTCCCGAGCGTCTACAATGAGCAGTTCTTC. Encoded protein: CASSQFPSVYNEQFF.

The chain employs TRBV16 and TRBJ1-5; no reliable D call. CDR3 size: 14 residues. V was shortened by 3 bases and J by 6 bases, with 12 bases between the two germline ends. The germline V gene has CDR1 KGHSY and CDR2 FQNENV. The CDR3 is CASSHSKTSQPQHF. As DNA, the CDR3 is TGTGCCAGCAGCCACTCCAAAACTAGTCAGCCCCAGCATTTT.

The rearrangement links TRBV6-5 to TRBJ1-1; D possibly corresponds to TRBD1 (5 bases). Trimming removed 0 bases from V and 5 bases from J, with 10 bases in between. The CDR3 contains 14 residues. Germline assignment: CDR1 MNHEY and CDR2 SVGAGI. CDR3: CASSYSLGRTEAFF. The CDR3 DNA reads TGTGCCAGCAGTTACTCCTTGGGACGAACTGAAGCTTTCTTT.

CDR3 protein: CASQGEGSPLHF. The CDR3 DNA sequence: TGTGCCAGCCAGGGGGAGGGTTCACCCCTCCACTTT. The rearrangement links TRBV6-5 to TRBJ1-6; 7 bases match TRBD1. Germline loops: CDR1 MNHEY, CDR2 SVGAGI. With V trimmed by 8 bases and J by 9 bases, 4 bases remained unmatched. The CDR3 has 12 amino acids.

Points on this clonotype: This CDR3 is missing its conserved last phenylalanine or tryptophan, likely due to a read error. The chain links TRBV9 to TRBJ2-5; 8 nucleotides align to TRBD1. V lost 4 bases and J lost 5; bases outside the gene matches: 7. CDR1 SGDLS and CDR2 YYNGEE come from the germline V gene. The CDR3 contains 14 residues. The CDR3 loop reads CASSPLDRVETQYL. The CDR3 region has the DNA TGTGCCAGCAGCCCCCTGGACAGGGTGGAGACCCAGTACTTA.

The V and J genes are TRBV20-1 and TRBJ2-1; maybe TRBD1 (5 bases). The CDR3 length is 12 residues. The germline gives CDR1 DFQATT, CDR2 SNEGSKA (reference sequence). V shed 3 bases and J shed 5 bases, with 8 bases lying between them. The CDR3, as DNA: TGCAGTGCTAGGCCAGGGAACAATGAGCAGTTCTTC. It specifies CSARPGNNEQFF.

The gene calls are TRBV7-3 and TRBJ2-1; 8 bases align to TRBD2. Trimming at V came to 5 bases and at J to 0 bases, leaving 3 bases not matched to a gene. The CDR3 is made up of 15 amino acids. From germline, CDR1 is SGHTA and CDR2 FQGTGA. The CDR3 DNA sequence: TGTGCCAGCAGCAAGCGGGGGTCCTCCTACAATGAGCAGTTCTTC. It yields the protein CASSKRGSSYNEQFF.

Concerning this clonotype itself: A much larger clone lies a single base off, so this may be a read error. The chain has TRBV6-5 and TRBJ2-3; D is undetermined. Looked up from germline, CDR1 is MNHEY and CDR2 is SVGAGI. This CDR3 has 11 residues. V was clipped by 6 bases and J by 4 bases, with 5 bases between them. As DNA, the CDR3 is TGTGCCAGCAGCATCTCAGATACGCAGTATTTT. Its translation is CASSISDTQYF.

This clonotype was observed a few times. V is TRBV29-1 and J is TRBJ2-7, with a possible D match to TRBD1 (7 bases). The CDR3 totals 11 residues. The germline CDR1 and CDR2 sequences are SQVTM and ANQGSEA. V was clipped by 6 bases and J by 4 bases, with 10 bases between them. CDR3 sequence: CSVQGGYEQYF. CDR3 DNA: TGCAGCGTCCAGGGGGGATACGAGCAGTACTTC.

This clonotype was recorded a few times. The chain joins TRBV29-1 to TRBJ2-2, with no clear D. The germline CDR1 and CDR2 sequences are SQVTM and ANQGSEA. This CDR3 comprises 13 residues. V shed 6 bases and J shed 8 bases, with 16 bases lying between them. The CDR3 loop reads CSVADGNGGELFF. As DNA, the CDR3 is TGCAGCGTGGCCGACGGAAACGGGGGGGAGCTGTTTTTT.

This clonotype was picked up a small number of times. The J gene is TRBJ2-5, the V gene TRBV27, with D uncertain. Trimming removed 3 bases at V and 4 bases at J, with 12 bases between. Germline CDR1 reads MNHEY; CDR2 reads SMNVEV (reference sequence). The CDR3 is 14 amino acids. The CDR3 region is CASSFSGVGETQYF. The CDR3 DNA reads as TGTGCCAGCAGTTTTAGTGGCGTAGGAGAGACCCAGTACTTC.

This clonotype has more than one count but fewer than ten. The rearrangement uses TRBV9 and TRBJ1-1; D ambiguous. Trimming removed 0 bases from V and 1 base from J, with 7 bases in between. The CDR3 loop spans 14 amino acids. The germline CDR1 and CDR2 sequences are SGDLS and YYNGEE. The CDR3 is CASSVDTGNTEAFF. CDR3 bases: TGTGCCAGCAGCGTAGATACGGGGAACACTGAAGCTTTCTTT.

In this sample, this clonotype turned up once. This rearrangement joins TRBV5-4 to TRBJ2-1, with D possibly being TRBD1 or TRBD2 (7 bases each). The CDR3 totals 13 residues. The germline V gene has CDR1 SGHNT and CDR2 YYREEE (reference sequence). V lost 2 bases and J 14 bases, leaving 17 bases between the germline ends. The CDR3 sequence is CASSFSGGDREFF. DNA for the CDR3: TGTGCCAGCAGCTTTTCAGGGGGGGATAGGGAGTTCTTC.

The rearrangement joins TRBV14 to TRBJ1-2; D is unclear. Germline V gives CDR1 SGHDN, CDR2 FVKESK. V was trimmed by 3 bases and J by 7 bases, leaving 15 bases between them. The CDR3 is 14 amino acids. DNA for the CDR3: TGTGCCAGCAGCCATAATTCCGGGAAGGCTGGCTACACCTTC. Translation: CASSHNSGKAGYTF.

This clonotype occurred a few times. Sequence at one end of the junction differs from germline and may be a read error. This chain joins TRBV7-9 and TRBJ2-7, with 10 bases aligning to TRBD2. Germline CDR1 and CDR2: SEHNR and FQNEAQ (reference sequence). This CDR3 has 12 residues. The chain's CDR3 is CASSFPGLAEAF. Written as DNA, the CDR3 is TGTGCCAGCAGCTTCCCCGGACTAGCGGAGGCATTC.

This clonotype has a handful of counts. The chain is built from TRBV20-1 and TRBJ1-1; TRBD1 matches at 9 bases. Germline assignment: CDR1 DFQATT and CDR2 SNEGSKA (reference sequence). Losses at the gene ends were 7 bases for V and 4 bases for J; bases not matched to a gene: 7. This CDR3 has 13 amino acids. The CDR3 reads CSEIGDRATEAFF. The CDR3 DNA follows: TGCAGTGAGATCGGGGACAGGGCCACTGAAGCTTTCTTT.

This clonotype showed up many times. The rearrangement links TRBV11-2 to TRBJ1-1, with D perhaps TRBD1 (5 bases). The germline V gene has CDR1 SGHAT and CDR2 FQNNGV. The CDR3 sequence is 14 residues long. Trimming pared 2 bases from V and 5 bases from J, leaving 12 bases between. In nucleotides, the CDR3 is TGTGCCAGCAGCTTATGGGGCCATGGTACTGAAGCTTTCTTT. Residues: CASSLWGHGTEAFF.

The chain employs TRBV6-5 and TRBJ1-5; possibly TRBD1 for D (6 bases). This CDR3 region has 15 residues. Germline V gene data show CDR1 as MNHEY and CDR2 as SVGAGI. V was cut by 5 bases and J by 3 bases, with 14 bases left in between. Here the CDR3 reads CASSADRSFNQPQHF. The CDR3 DNA follows: TGTGCCAGCAGTGCAGACAGGTCGTTCAATCAGCCCCAGCATTTT.

This clonotype has ten or more counts. This chain uses TRBV9 with TRBJ2-5; TRBD1 might be the D (6 bases). The CDR3 extends over 15 amino acids. The germline gives CDR1 SGDLS, CDR2 YYNGEE. V was trimmed by 2 bases and J by 1 base, leaving 12 bases between them. As DNA, the CDR3 is TGTGCCAGCAGCGTTAGCTGGGGGCTCCAAGAGACCCAGTACTTC. Protein: CASSVSWGLQETQYF.

This clonotype appeared a few times. The chain joins TRBV11-2 to TRBJ1-3; D gene uncertain. This CDR3 comprises 14 residues. With 0 bases removed from V and 2 bases from J, the gap between germline ends came to 5 bases. From germline, CDR1 is SGHAT and CDR2 FQNNGV. The CDR3 here is CASSLDGAGNTIYF. As DNA, the CDR3 is TGTGCCAGCAGCTTAGATGGAGCTGGAAACACCATATATTTT. Using reference TRBV11-2 and TRBJ1-3 for the parts outside the CDR3, the full variable domain is EAGVAQSPRYKIIEKRQSVAFWCNPISGHATLYWYQQILGQGPKLLIQFQNNGVVDDSQLPKDRFSAERLKGVDSTLKIQPAKLEDSAVYLCASSLDGAGNTIYFGEGSWLTVV.

The V and J genes are TRBV18 and TRBJ2-5, with D hard to call. The length of the CDR3 is 12 residues. V shed 2 bases and J shed 4 bases, with 5 bases lying between them. The germline V gene encodes CDR1 KGHSH and CDR2 LQKENI. CDR3 in amino acids: CASSPGPETQYF. CDR3 nucleotide sequence: TGTGCCAGCTCACCAGGCCCAGAGACCCAGTACTTC.

V and J are TRBV27 and TRBJ2-5; no clear D gene. This CDR3 is 15 amino acids long. Germline CDR1 is MNHEY and CDR2 is SMNVEV (reference sequence). V lost 3 bases to trimming and J lost 9 bases, with 20 bases between them. CDR3 nucleotide sequence: TGTGCCAGCAGTTTGTCGCGTCAGGCTTTAGTGGCCCAGTACTTC. Translation gives CASSLSRQALVAQYF.

This chain joins TRBV19 and TRBJ1-2; no definite D call. Germline CDR1 reads LNHDA; CDR2 reads SQIVND (reference sequence). This CDR3 is 14 amino acids long. V was cut by 7 bases and J by 8 bases, with 20 bases left in between. CDR3: CASTPLGRPKGYTF. The CDR3 region has the DNA TGTGCCAGTACCCCCCTCGGCAGGCCCAAAGGCTACACCTTC.

This clonotype has just a few counts. The genes are TRBV2 and TRBJ2-1; D is possibly TRBD2 (6 bases). The germline V gene encodes CDR1 SNHLY and CDR2 FYNNEI. CDR3 length equals 13 residues. V dropped 8 bases and J dropped 4 bases, with 12 bases sitting between them. CDR3 sequence reads: CASDKEGYNEQFF. CDR3 DNA sequence: TGTGCCAGCGATAAGGAGGGGTACAATGAGCAGTTCTTC. Drawing the rest from reference TRBV2 and TRBJ2-1, the complete variable domain is EPEVTQTPSHQVTQMGQEVILRCVPISNHLYFYWYRQILGQKVEFLVSFYNNEISEKSEIFDDQFSVERPDGSNFTLKIRSTKLEDSAMYFCASDKEGYNEQFFGPGTRLTVL.

The sample holds a few counts of this clonotype. The chain employs TRBV29-1 and TRBJ2-3, with 8 bases fitting TRBD1. From germline, CDR1 is SQVTM and CDR2 ANQGSEA. The CDR3 has 13 amino acids. V trimming: 4 bases; J trimming: 3 bases; junction bases outside the gene matches: 3. The CDR3 DNA sequence: TGCAGCGTTGCTACAGGGGGGACAGATACGCAGTATTTT. Residues: CSVATGGTDTQYF.

The chain's CDR3 is CASSQEYDSLRGNTIYF. In nucleotides, the CDR3 is TGCGCCAGCAGCCAAGAGTACGACAGCCTCCGTGGGAACACCATATATTTT. The V call is TRBV4-1, the J call TRBJ1-3; a possible D gene is TRBD1 (5 bases). Trimming cost V 0 bases and J 7 bases, with 19 bases left between them. This CDR3 is 17 amino acids long. Looked up from germline, CDR1 is MGHRA and CDR2 is YSYEKL.

This clonotype was picked up a small number of times. The chain joins TRBV7-6 to TRBJ1-1, with D perhaps TRBD1 (6 bases). The length of the CDR3 is 17 residues. The V end lost 2 bases, the J end lost 3 bases, and 19 bases lay between the germline ends. Per the germline V gene, CDR1 is SGHVS and CDR2 is FNYEAQ. The CDR3 DNA is TGTGCCAGCAGCTTACGTCCAGGGGAGAGTGGGTACACTGAAGCTTTCTTT. Residues: CASSLRPGESGYTEAFF.

The rearrangement uses TRBV15 and TRBJ2-2; D remains ambiguous. Trimming cost V 0 bases and J 1 base, with 6 bases left between them. The CDR3 has 15 amino acids. Germline CDR1 and CDR2: LNHNV and YYDKDF (reference sequence). Written as DNA, the CDR3 is TGTGCCACCAGCAGAGATAGGCTGAACACCGGGGAGCTGTTTTTT. Its protein is CATSRDRLNTGELFF.